This record looks at one TCR beta chain sequence and its context. The CDR3 is 13 residues long. Germline CDR1 and CDR2: SGDLS and YYNGEE. V lost 6 bases and J lost 0, with 8 bases in between. The data were taken from a study of cytomegalovirus exposure and HLA in healthy donors. Study-level background: A previous analysis identified approximately 120 million unique TCR beta sequences derived from 180 million or so T cells.

In the PCR, 60 Vbeta and 13 Jbeta primers were used. The table came from immunoSEQ multiplex PCR; TCRdb's copy has only in-frame clones and leaves some out. The sample holds about 120,000 clones, about three fifths seen once. Sequenced input: PBMCs. This TCR derives from a woman between 35 and 50 years old in good health and CMV-seropositive. The genes are TRBV9 and TRBJ2-3; no firm D call. The CDR3 DNA sequence: TGTGCCAGCACCCCGCGGAGCACAGATACGCAGTATTTT. Its protein product is CASTPRSTDTQYF.